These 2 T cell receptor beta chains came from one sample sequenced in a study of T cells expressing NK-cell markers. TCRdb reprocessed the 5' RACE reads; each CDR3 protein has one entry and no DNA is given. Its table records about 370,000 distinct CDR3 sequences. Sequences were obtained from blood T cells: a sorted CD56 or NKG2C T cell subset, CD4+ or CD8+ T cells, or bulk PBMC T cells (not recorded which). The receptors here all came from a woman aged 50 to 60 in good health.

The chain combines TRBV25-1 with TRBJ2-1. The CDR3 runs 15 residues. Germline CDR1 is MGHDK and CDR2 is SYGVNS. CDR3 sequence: CASSEMGTPNNEQFF.

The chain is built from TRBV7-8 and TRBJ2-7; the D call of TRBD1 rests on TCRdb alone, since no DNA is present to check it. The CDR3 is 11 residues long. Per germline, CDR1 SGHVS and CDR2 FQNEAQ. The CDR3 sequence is CASSRGVEQYF.